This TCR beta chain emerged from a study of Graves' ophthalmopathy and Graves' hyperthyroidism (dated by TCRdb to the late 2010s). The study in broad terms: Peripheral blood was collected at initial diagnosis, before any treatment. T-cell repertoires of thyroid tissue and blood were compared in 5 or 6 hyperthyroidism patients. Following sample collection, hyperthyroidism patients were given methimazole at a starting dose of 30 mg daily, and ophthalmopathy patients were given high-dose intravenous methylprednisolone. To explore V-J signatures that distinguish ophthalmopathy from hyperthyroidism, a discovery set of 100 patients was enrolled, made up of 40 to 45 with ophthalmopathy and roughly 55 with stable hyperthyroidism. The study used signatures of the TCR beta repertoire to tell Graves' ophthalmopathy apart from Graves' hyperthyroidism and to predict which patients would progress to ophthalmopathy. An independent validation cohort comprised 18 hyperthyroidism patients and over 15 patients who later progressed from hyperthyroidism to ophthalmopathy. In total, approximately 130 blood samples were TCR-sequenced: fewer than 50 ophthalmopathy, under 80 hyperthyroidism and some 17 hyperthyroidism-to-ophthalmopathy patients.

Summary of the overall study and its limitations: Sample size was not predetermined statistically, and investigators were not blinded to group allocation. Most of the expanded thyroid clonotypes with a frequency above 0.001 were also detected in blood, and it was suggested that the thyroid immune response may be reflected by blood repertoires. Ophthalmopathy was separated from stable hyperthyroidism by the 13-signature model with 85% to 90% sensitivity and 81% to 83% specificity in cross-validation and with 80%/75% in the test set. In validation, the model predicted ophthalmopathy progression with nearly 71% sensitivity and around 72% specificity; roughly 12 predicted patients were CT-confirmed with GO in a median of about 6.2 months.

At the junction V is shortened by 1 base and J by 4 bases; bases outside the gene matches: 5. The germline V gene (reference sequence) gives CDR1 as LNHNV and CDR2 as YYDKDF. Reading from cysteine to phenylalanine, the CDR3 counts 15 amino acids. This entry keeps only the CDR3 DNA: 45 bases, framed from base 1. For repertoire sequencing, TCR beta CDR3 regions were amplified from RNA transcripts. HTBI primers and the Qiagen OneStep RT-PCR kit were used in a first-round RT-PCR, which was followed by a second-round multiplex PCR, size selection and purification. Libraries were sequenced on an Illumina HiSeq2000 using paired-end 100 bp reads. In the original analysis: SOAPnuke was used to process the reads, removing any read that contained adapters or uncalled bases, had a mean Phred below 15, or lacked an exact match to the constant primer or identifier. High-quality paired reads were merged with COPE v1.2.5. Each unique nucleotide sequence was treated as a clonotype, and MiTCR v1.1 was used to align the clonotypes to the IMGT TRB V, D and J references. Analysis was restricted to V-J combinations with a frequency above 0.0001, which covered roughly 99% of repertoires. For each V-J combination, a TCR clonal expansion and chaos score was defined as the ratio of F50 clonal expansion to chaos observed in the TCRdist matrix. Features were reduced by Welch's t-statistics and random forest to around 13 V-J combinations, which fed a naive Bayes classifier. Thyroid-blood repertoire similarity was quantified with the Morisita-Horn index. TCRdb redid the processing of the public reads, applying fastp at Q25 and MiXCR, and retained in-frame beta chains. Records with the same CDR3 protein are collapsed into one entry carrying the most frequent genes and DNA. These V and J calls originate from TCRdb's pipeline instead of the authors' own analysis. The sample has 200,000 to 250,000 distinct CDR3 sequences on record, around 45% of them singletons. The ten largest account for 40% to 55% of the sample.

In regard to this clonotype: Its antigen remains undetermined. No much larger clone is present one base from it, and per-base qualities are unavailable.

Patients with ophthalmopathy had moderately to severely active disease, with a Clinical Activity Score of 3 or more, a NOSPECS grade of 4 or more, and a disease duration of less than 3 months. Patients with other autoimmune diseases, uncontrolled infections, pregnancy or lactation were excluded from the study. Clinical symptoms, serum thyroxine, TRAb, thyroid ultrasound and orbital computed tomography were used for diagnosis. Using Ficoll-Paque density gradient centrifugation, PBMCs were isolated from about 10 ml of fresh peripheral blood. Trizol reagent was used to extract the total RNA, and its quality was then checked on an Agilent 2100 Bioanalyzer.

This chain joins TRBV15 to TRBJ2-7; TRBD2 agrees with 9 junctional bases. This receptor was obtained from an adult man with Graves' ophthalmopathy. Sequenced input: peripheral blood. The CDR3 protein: CATSRVSGSLYEQYF. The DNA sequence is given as TGTGCCACCAGCAGAGTTAGCGGGAGCCTGTACGAGCAGTACTTC.